The 31 T cell receptor beta chains in this list originate from one sample, sequenced in a study of T cells after yellow fever vaccination. One entry per CDR3 protein results from TCRdb running MiXCR on the 5' RACE reads. The table shows 250,000 or so distinct CDR3 sequences, with about 3.9% occurring only once. The material was PBMCs, obtained 15 days after the yellow fever booster vaccination. These receptors originate from a man aged 18-30 years who received the YFV17D yellow fever vaccine.

The V call is TRBV19, the J call TRBJ1-2; tentative D call: TRBD1 (5 bases). Germline V lookup: CDR1 LNHDA, CDR2 SQIVND (reference sequence). This CDR3 contains 16 residues. V was clipped by 6 bases and J by 6 bases, with 23 bases between them. CDR3 loop: CASSGGRIVNLDGYTF. Here the CDR3 DNA reads TGTGCCAGTAGCGGGGGTCGGATTGTAAATCTCGATGGCTACACCTTC.

This clonotype was counted ten times or more. The chain has TRBV20-1 and TRBJ1-1; D is unclear. The CDR3 sequence is 14 residues long. The V end lost 3 bases, the J end lost 1 base, and 12 bases lay between the germline ends. CDR1 is DFQATT, CDR2 SNEGSKA, per germline (reference sequence). CDR3 residues: CSARSGSQNTEAFF. CDR3 nucleotide sequence: TGCAGTGCTAGGTCGGGGTCCCAGAACACTGAAGCTTTCTTT.

This clonotype was counted ten times or more. This chain joins TRBV7-9 and TRBJ2-2; no firm D call. This CDR3 region has 16 residues. Trimming cost V 5 bases and J 1 base, with 14 bases left between them. The germline gives CDR1 SEHNR, CDR2 FQNEAQ (reference sequence). The CDR3 sequence is CASSLPPRRNTGELFF. The CDR3 DNA reads as TGTGCCAGCAGCCTCCCCCCGCGTAGGAACACCGGGGAGCTGTTTTTT.

This clonotype occurred many times. The genes are TRBV7-9 and TRBJ1-5; perhaps TRBD1 as D (6 bases). Germline assignment: CDR1 SEHNR and CDR2 FQNEAQ (reference sequence). Trimming pared 4 bases from V and 8 bases from J, leaving 12 bases between. The CDR3 length is 13 residues. The CDR3 region is CASSSGHSEPQHF. CDR3 in DNA: TGTGCCAGCAGCTCGGGACATTCGGAGCCCCAGCATTTT.

This chain links TRBV5-1 with TRBJ2-3; 7 nucleotides match TRBD1. The CDR3 is 14 residues long. Germline V CDR1 and CDR2: SGHRS, YFSETQ. After removal of 2 bases from V and 5 bases from J, the junction contained 5 bases not matched to a gene. The CDR3 DNA sequence: TGCGCCAGCAGCTTCGGACAGGTTAAAGATACGCAGTATTTT. Translating gives CASSFGQVKDTQYF.

This clonotype was recorded at least ten times. V gene TRBV6-2 or TRBV6-3 combines with J gene TRBJ2-2; 8 bases are shared with TRBD1. With V trimmed by 10 bases and J by 4 bases, 14 bases remained unmatched. CDR3 size: 16 residues. Germline V lookup: CDR1 MNHEY, CDR2 SVGEGT. The CDR3 loop is CATRIRTGRGTGELFF. CDR3 nucleotides: TGTGCCACCAGAATTCGGACAGGGAGAGGCACCGGGGAGCTGTTTTTT.

This clonotype was counted ten times or more. CDR3 in DNA: TGTGCCACCAGCAGAGACCAGGGACAGGGCCAGACCCAGTACTTC. This codes for CATSRDQGQGQTQYF. The rearrangement links TRBV15 to TRBJ2-5; 9 bases match TRBD1. Germline loops: CDR1 LNHNV, CDR2 YYDKDF (reference sequence). Germline trimming cut 0 bases from V and 6 bases from J; bases unmatched to any gene: 5. The CDR3 extends over 15 amino acids.

This clonotype showed up many times. The chain carries TRBV5-1 and TRBJ2-5, with 7 bases lining up with TRBD2. V gave up 4 bases and J gave up 2 bases; unmatched junction bases: 11. This CDR3 has 16 residues. Germline lookup yields CDR1 SGHRS and CDR2 YFSETQ. The CDR3 DNA is TGCGCCAGCAGCCCCTCTACCAGCGGGGCTCAAGAGACCCAGTACTTC. Protein sequence: CASSPSTSGAQETQYF.

In its sample, this clonotype was seen many times. This sequence joins TRBV29-1 and TRBJ2-5; D unclear. V was trimmed by 6 bases and J by 8 bases, leaving 16 bases between them. CDR1 is SQVTM and CDR2 is ANQGSEA in the germline V gene. The CDR3 is 12 amino acids. CDR3 in DNA: TGCAGCGTCAGACGGACCCAAGGAACCCAGTACTTC. The encoded protein is CSVRRTQGTQYF. Variable domain in full (rest from reference TRBV29-1 and TRBJ2-5): SAVISQKPSRDICQRGTSLTIQCQVDSQVTMMFWYRQQPGQSLTLIATANQGSEATYESGFVIDKFPISRPNLTFSTLTVSNMSPEDSSIYLCSVRRTQGTQYFGPGTRLLVL.

There are many counts of this clonotype. This chain connects TRBV5-1 to TRBJ2-1, with 9 bases that match TRBD2. Germline-derived CDR1 and CDR2 are SGHRS and YFSETQ. There are 15 residues in the CDR3. Trimming cost V 2 bases and J 9 bases; bases outside gene matches: 9. CDR3 bases: TGCGCCAGCAGCTTTCAGCGGGGGGCCCCTGGTGAGCAGTTCTTC. Translation: CASSFQRGAPGEQFF. The whole variable domain, filled in from reference TRBV5-1 and TRBJ2-1, reads KAGVTQTPRYLIKTRGQQVTLSCSPISGHRSVSWYQQTPGQGLQFLFEYFSETQRNKGNFPGRFSGRQFSNSRSEMNVSTLELGDSALYLCASSFQRGAPGEQFFGPGTRLTVL.

There are many counts of this clonotype. This chain connects TRBV7-2 to TRBJ2-3, with 10 nucleotides matching TRBD2. Germline trimming cut 1 base from V and 2 bases from J; bases unmatched to any gene: 3. The CDR3 loop spans 16 amino acids. Germline V gene lookup returns CDR1 SGHTA and CDR2 FQGNSA. CDR3 residues: CASSLGSGGVTDTQYF. CDR3 bases: TGTGCCAGCAGCTTAGGAAGCGGGGGGGTCACAGATACGCAGTATTTT.

This clonotype was detected ten times or more. V gene TRBV12-3 or TRBV12-4 combines with J gene TRBJ1-2, with 8 bases aligning to TRBD1. With V trimmed by 6 bases and J by 8 bases, 14 bases remained unmatched. CDR3 length: 15 residues. CDR3 region: CASSSGTGTLAGYTF. CDR3 coding DNA: TGTGCCAGCAGCTCCGGGACAGGCACCCTCGCGGGCTACACCTTC.

This clonotype was counted many times. The chain is built from TRBV20-1 and TRBJ2-7; the D gene is possibly TRBD1 (5 bases). There are 13 residues in the CDR3. Germline CDR1 DFQATT, CDR2 SNEGSKA (reference sequence). With 6 bases removed from V and 3 bases from J, the gap between germline ends came to 15 bases. CDR3 sequence (DNA): TGCAGTGCGACAAACACAGGTTACTACGAGCAGTACTTC. Translation gives CSATNTGYYEQYF.

This clonotype came up many times. As DNA, the CDR3 is TGCGCCAGCAGCTTGGTCAGGGGGCGAGGCACTGAAGCTTTCTTT. This codes for CASSLVRGRGTEAFF. This chain uses TRBV5-1 with TRBJ1-1; 8 bases line up with TRBD1. CDR3 length: 15 residues. Germline assignment: CDR1 SGHRS and CDR2 YFSETQ. V lost 0 bases and J lost 4; bases outside the gene matches: 5.

The table lists this clonotype with many counts. The V and J genes are TRBV11-2 and TRBJ2-7; possibly TRBD1 for D (6 bases). The CDR3 extends over 15 amino acids. Germline CDR1 and CDR2: SGHAT and FQNNGV. V was pared by 4 bases and J by 0 bases, with 13 bases between. DNA for the CDR3: TGTGCCAGCAGCTCAAACCCCAGGGGCTCCTACGAGCAGTACTTC. As protein: CASSSNPRGSYEQYF.

This clonotype has a count of ten or more. The gene calls are TRBV28 and TRBJ2-5, with D unclear. This CDR3 region has 14 residues. Trimming stripped 6 bases from V and 2 bases from J, with 13 bases between. Germline V CDR1 and CDR2: MDHEN, SYDVKM. The DNA for the CDR3 is TGTGCCAGCAGCCTGTCGACGGAGCAAGAGACCCAGTACTTC. It yields the protein CASSLSTEQETQYF.

This clonotype was seen repeatedly, ten times or more. The V gene is TRBV7-2, the J gene TRBJ1-3; no reliable D call. Trimming left V 0 bases short and J 0 bases short, with 12 bases between. The V gene's germline CDR1 is SGHTA and CDR2 FQGNSA. The CDR3 spans 17 residues. The CDR3 DNA is TGTGCCAGCAGCTTAGCGGTTCTAGGTCGCTCTGGAAACACCATATATTTT. Translating it yields CASSLAVLGRSGNTIYF.

This clonotype was counted at least ten times. V and J are TRBV15 and TRBJ2-3; 10 nucleotides line up with TRBD2. Germline CDR1 LNHNV, CDR2 YYDKDF (reference sequence). Trimming took 8 bases from V and 0 from J; bases not matched to a gene: 5. The CDR3 has 15 amino acids. CDR3 sequence: CATQQRGGSTDTQYF. The DNA for the CDR3 is TGTGCCACCCAACAGCGGGGGGGTAGCACAGATACGCAGTATTTT. The full variable domain, with the rest looked up from reference TRBV15 and TRBJ2-3, is DAMVIQNPRYQVTQFGKPVTLSCSQTLNHNVMYWYQQKSSQAPKLLFHYYDKDFNNEADTPDNFQSRRPNTSFCFLDIRSPGLGDTAMYLCATQQRGGSTDTQYFGPGTRLTVL.

The chain's CDR3 is CASRREGVYEQYV. CDR3 DNA sequence: TGCGCCAGCCGACGGGAAGGGGTCTACGAGCAGTACGTC. The J gene is TRBJ2-7, the V gene TRBV23-1; D may be TRBD1 or TRBD2 (5 bases each). TRBV23-1 is classed as an ORF, of uncertain function. V lost 8 bases to trimming and J lost 3 bases, with 14 bases between them. The CDR3 has 13 residues.

The rearrangement joins TRBV5-4 to TRBJ2-2; TRBD1 matches at 10 bases. Germline V gives CDR1 SGHNT, CDR2 YYREEE (reference sequence). CDR3 size: 17 residues. V trimming: 3 bases; J trimming: 2 bases; junction bases outside the gene matches: 7. CDR3 nucleotides: TGTGCCAGCAGCTCGCCGACAGGGGGCCTTAACACCGGGGAGCTGTTTTTT. Protein product: CASSSPTGGLNTGELFF.

This clonotype was found many times. CDR3 loop: CASSLGMDQPQHF. CDR3 nucleotide sequence: TGTGCCAGCAGCTTAGGGATGGATCAGCCCCAGCATTTT. V usage is TRBV7-2 and J usage is TRBJ1-5; D is undetermined. The CDR3 has 13 amino acids. The V and J ends lost 1 base and 5 bases respectively, with 6 bases between them. Germline V lookup: CDR1 SGHTA, CDR2 FQGNSA.

Many counts were recorded for this clonotype. The V and J genes are TRBV3-1 and TRBJ2-5; D might be TRBD1 or TRBD2, each matching 5 bases. CDR3 length: 15 residues. Deletions cut 7 bases from V and 1 base from J, with 16 bases between. CDR1 is LGHDT and CDR2 is YNNKEL in the germline V gene (reference sequence). For the CDR3, the DNA is TGTGCCAGCACCTCAGGGTCGGGGATCCAAGAGACCCAGTACTTC. Protein product: CASTSGSGIQETQYF.

This clonotype has ten or more counts. V usage is TRBV5-6 and J usage is TRBJ2-7; D is unresolved. Germline V gene lookup returns CDR1 SGHDT and CDR2 YYEEEE. The CDR3 totals 12 residues. V lost 1 base to trimming and J lost 6 bases, with 8 bases between them. CDR3: CASSLYLGEQYV. The CDR3 DNA reads TGTGCCAGCAGCTTGTATCTGGGCGAGCAGTACGTC.

This clonotype was seen many times. The rearrangement uses TRBV24-1 and TRBJ1-1; D not resolved. The CDR3 contains 11 residues. V lost 3 bases and J lost 8, with 6 bases in between. Germline V gene data show CDR1 as KGHDR and CDR2 as SFDVKD. This chain's CDR3 is CATSDGVEAFF. Written as DNA, the CDR3 is TGTGCCACCAGTGATGGAGTGGAAGCTTTCTTT.

This clonotype was found many times. This chain connects TRBV12-3 or TRBV12-4 to TRBJ1-4; TRBD1 is a possible D gene (5 bases). Trimming took 5 bases from V and 3 from J, leaving 13 bases between them. The CDR3 runs to 15 residues. CDR3 sequence: CASSPLGRSNEKLFF. The DNA of the CDR3 is TGTGCCAGCAGTCCTTTGGGGCGGTCTAATGAAAAACTGTTTTTT.

The sample holds many counts of this clonotype. An end of the junction does not agree with germline; a read error may underlie this. V gene TRBV7-6 combines with J gene TRBJ2-7; 7 nucleotides match TRBD1. CDR3 length: 15 amino acids. Germline-derived CDR1 and CDR2 are SGHVS and FNYEAQ. Here the CDR3 reads CASSTRDSGTEPTAF. CDR3 nucleotide sequence: TGTGCCAGCAGCACCCGAGACTCCGGGACAGAACCTACGGCATTC. Full variable domain (remainder filled in from reference TRBV7-6 and TRBJ2-7): GAGVSQSPRYKVTKRGQDVALRCDPISGHVSLYWYRQALGQGPEFLTYFNYEAQQDKSGLPNDRFSAERPEGSISTLTIQRTEQRDSAMYRCASSTRDSGTEPTAFGPGTRLTVT.

This clonotype was found many times. This chain's CDR3 is CASSAYEQYF. The CDR3 DNA is TGTGCCAGCAGCGCCTACGAGCAGTACTTC. The chain has TRBV6-1 and TRBJ2-7; D is unclear. The ends were cut back, 6 bases at V and 2 bases at J, with 2 bases in the middle. This CDR3 spans 10 amino acids. CDR1 MNHNS and CDR2 SASEGT come from the germline V gene.

This clonotype occurred many times. The CDR3 sequence is CASSQPGYNEQFF. For the CDR3, the DNA is TGTGCCAGCTCACAGCCTGGGTACAATGAGCAGTTCTTC. V is TRBV18 and J is TRBJ2-1; D uncertain. V gave up 4 bases and J gave up 4 bases, with 8 bases separating them. Germline CDR1 and CDR2: KGHSH and LQKENI. The CDR3 loop spans 13 amino acids.

This clonotype was recorded many times. V is TRBV4-1 and J is TRBJ1-6; 7 nucleotides agree with TRBD1. Germline values: CDR1 MGHRA, CDR2 YSYEKL. This CDR3 is 15 amino acids long. J was trimmed by 4 bases and V by 3 bases; bases with no gene match: 3. The CDR3: CASSQTQGYNSPLHF. The DNA of the CDR3 is TGCGCCAGCAGCCAGACACAGGGGTATAATTCACCCCTCCACTTT.

This clonotype was recorded at least ten times. The chain combines TRBV5-1 with TRBJ2-7; D is ambiguous. Per the germline V gene, CDR1 is SGHRS and CDR2 is YFSETQ. V gave up 0 bases and J gave up 2 bases, with 12 bases separating them. CDR3 length: 15 amino acids. The CDR3 sequence is CASSLGRALTYEQYF. The DNA of the CDR3 is TGCGCCAGCAGCTTGGGAAGGGCCCTAACCTACGAGCAGTACTTC.

This clonotype was recorded at least ten times. This chain connects TRBV5-1 to TRBJ2-3; D is tentatively TRBD1 or TRBD2 (5 bases each). This CDR3 is 15 amino acids long. V lost 0 bases and J lost 6, with 14 bases in between. In germline, CDR1 is SGHRS, CDR2 YFSETQ. The CDR3 coding sequence is TGCGCCAGCAGCTTGGCCGTCAGGGAGTCGGATACGCAGTATTTT. Translation: CASSLAVRESDTQYF.